The sequence of this T cell receptor beta chain was determined in a study of Tregs in tolerant kidney transplant recipients. Assay used: immunoSEQ multiplex PCR; TCRdb lists only in-frame clones, some missing. The sample contains under 100,000 clones, 90% to 95% of which appear only once. The V gene's germline CDR1 is SGDLS and CDR2 YYNGEE. The ends lost 0 bases at V and 1 base at J; junction bases unmatched: 5. The CDR3 contains 16 residues. About this clone itself: The antigen remains undetermined.

Unstimulated Tregs (CD4+CD25+CD127-) and CD4+CD25- non-Tregs were sorted from PBMCs. General study findings and limits: Few patients were studied, so findings need validation in larger groups. No direct test of biological reproducibility was done here. Tregs expanded with activated donor B cells seemed most donor-specific.

What was sequenced was CD8+ T cells from blood. The chain has TRBV9 and TRBJ2-5; 8 bases match TRBD2. This clonotype was obtained from a human donor in good health. CDR3 region: CASSVVGAGVQETQYF. CDR3 nucleotides: TGTGCCAGCAGCGTAGTAGGAGCGGGAGTCCAAGAGACCCAGTACTTC. The variable domain in full, with the rest retrieved from reference TRBV9 and TRBJ2-5, is DSGVTQTPKHLITATGQRVTLRCSPRSGDLSVYWYQQSLDQGLQFLIQYYNGEERAKGNILERFSAQQFPDLHSELNLSSLELGDSALYFCASSVVGAGVQETQYFGPGTRLLVL.